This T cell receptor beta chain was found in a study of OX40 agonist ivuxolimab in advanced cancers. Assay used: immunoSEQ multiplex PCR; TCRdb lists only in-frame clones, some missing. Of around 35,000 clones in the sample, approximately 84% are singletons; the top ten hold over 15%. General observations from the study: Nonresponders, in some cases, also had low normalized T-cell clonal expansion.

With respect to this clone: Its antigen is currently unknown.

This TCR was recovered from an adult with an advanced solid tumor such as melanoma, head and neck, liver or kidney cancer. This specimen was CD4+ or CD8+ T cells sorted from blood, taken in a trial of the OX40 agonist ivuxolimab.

CDR3 in amino acids: CASSSHPSLEIAKNIQYF. Written as DNA, the CDR3 is TGTGCCAGTAGTTCCCATCCATCTCTTGAGATAGCCAAAAACATTCAGTACTTC. This chain links TRBV19 with TRBJ2-4; D remains ambiguous. CDR3 length: 18 amino acids. Trimming left V 5 bases short and J 0 bases short, with 20 bases between. In germline, CDR1 is LNHDA, CDR2 SQIVND (reference sequence). The whole variable domain, filled in from reference TRBV19 and TRBJ2-4, reads DGGITQSPKYLFRKEGQNVTLSCEQNLNHDAMYWYRQDPGQGLRLIYYSQIVNDFQKGDIAEGYSVSREKKESFPLTVTSAQKNPTAFYLCASSSHPSLEIAKNIQYFGAGTRLSVL.